This T cell receptor beta chain was documented in a study of T cells in localized non-small cell lung cancer. Study-wide points: A raised T cell density in blood coincided with lengthier overall survival.

With respect to this clone: Its antigen is not identified.

Germline-derived CDR1 and CDR2 are KGHSH and LQKENI. V gave up 2 bases and J gave up 10 bases, with 13 bases separating them. CDR3 length: 13 amino acids. Here immunoSEQ multiplex PCR was the method, and the copy in TCRdb shows in-frame clones only, minus some. The sample lists 2,000 to 3,000 clones; roughly 26% were seen once. The TCR originated in a male donor at least 60 years old with stage III squamous cell lung carcinoma. The starting material was lung tumor tissue, obtained before any cancer treatment. The chain uses TRBV18 and TRBJ2-3, with D perhaps TRBD1 or TRBD2 (6 bases each). The DNA of the CDR3 is TGTGCCAGCTCACCAGTCGAGGGGGGATCGCAGTATTTT. Translated: CASSPVEGGSQYF.